One sample yielded the 14 T cell receptor beta chains listed below, sequenced in a study of blood T cell repertoires in COVID-19. The table came from immunoSEQ multiplex PCR; TCRdb's copy has only in-frame clones and leaves some out. This table holds more than 200,000 clones, about 85% found once. The sequenced material came from PBMCs or T cells enriched from blood (not recorded which). These receptors were obtained from a woman aged 25 to 39 with acute COVID-19.

This chain uses TRBV6-5 with TRBJ1-5; TRBD1 matches at 8 bases. The germline V gene encodes CDR1 MNHEY and CDR2 SVGAGI. Losses at the gene ends were 5 bases for V and 5 bases for J; bases not matched to a gene: 8. This CDR3 has 15 residues. The chain's CDR3 is CASSKHDRGDQPQHF. CDR3 in DNA: TGTGCCAGCAGTAAACACGACAGGGGCGATCAGCCCCAGCATTTT.

The gene calls are TRBV6-8 and TRBJ2-7, with TRBD2 identical over 11 bases. The CDR3 has 18 amino acids. J was trimmed by 3 bases and V by 5 bases; bases with no gene match: 15. CDR1 is MNHGY, CDR2 SAAAGT, per germline. The CDR3 loop reads CASSALGQGGTSGYEQYF. The CDR3 DNA reads as TGTGCCAGCAGTGCCCTGGGACAGGGTGGGACTAGCGGCTACGAGCAGTACTTC.

This chain uses TRBV27 with TRBJ2-2; 11 bases agree with TRBD2. Losses at the gene ends were 5 bases for V and 7 bases for J; bases not matched to a gene: 6. CDR1 and CDR2 from the germline V gene are MNHEY and SMNVEV (reference sequence). This CDR3 region has 15 residues. The chain's CDR3 is CASSPLAGGNGELFF. The CDR3, as DNA: TGTGCCAGCAGTCCTTTAGCGGGAGGGAACGGGGAGCTGTTTTTT.

This rearrangement joins TRBV27 to TRBJ2-7; TRBD2 matches 9 bases. Germline V gene lookup returns CDR1 MNHEY and CDR2 SMNVEV (reference sequence). This CDR3 region has 14 residues. With V trimmed by 6 bases and J by 5 bases, 8 bases remained unmatched. CDR3 in DNA: TGTGCCAGCAGACTAGCGGGTCTGTCTAACGAGCAGTACTTC. Translated: CASRLAGLSNEQYF.

The chain links TRBV18 to TRBJ2-2, with D perhaps matching TRBD1 (7 bases). This CDR3 is built from 17 residues. Germline V gives CDR1 KGHSH, CDR2 LQKENI. V was shortened by 7 bases and J by 0 bases, with 18 bases between the two germline ends. Here the CDR3 DNA reads TGTGCCAGCTGCGGGACAGCCCCCGAGACGAACACCGGGGAGCTGTTTTTT. Amino acids: CASCGTAPETNTGELFF.

V and J are TRBV19 and TRBJ1-2; D is possibly TRBD1 (5 bases). V lost 5 bases and J lost 1, with 20 bases in between. The CDR3 has 17 residues. Germline assignment: CDR1 LNHDA and CDR2 SQIVND (reference sequence). CDR3 nucleotide sequence: TGTGCCAGTAGTCCCGAAGGGTCAGGGCCCCGTAACTATGGCTACACCTTC. It codes for CASSPEGSGPRNYGYTF.

The J gene is TRBJ1-2, the V gene TRBV19, with 8 bases lining up with TRBD1. Germline V CDR1 and CDR2: LNHDA, SQIVND (reference sequence). This CDR3 has 18 amino acids. Germline trimming cut 0 bases from V and 6 bases from J; bases unmatched to any gene: 15. CDR3 bases: TGTGCCAGTAGTATAGATCTGGGGGCCACCGGGACAGGACATGGCTACACCTTC. Translated: CASSIDLGATGTGHGYTF.

The rearrangement uses TRBV6-6 and TRBJ1-2; the D is unclear. This CDR3 has 17 residues. Trimming removed 5 bases from V and 1 base from J, with 20 bases in between. The germline gives CDR1 MNHNY, CDR2 SVGAGI (reference sequence). CDR3 nucleotide sequence: TGTGCCAGCAGTCCAATCTCAAGACACTCCTTTAACTATGGCTACACCTTC. It specifies CASSPISRHSFNYGYTF.

The chain joins TRBV7-2 to TRBJ2-1, with 10 positions matching TRBD2. Germline V gene data show CDR1 as SGHTA and CDR2 as FQGNSA. The J segment lost 8 bases and the V segment lost 1 base, leaving 8 bases of the junction unmatched. The CDR3 has 16 residues. CDR3 amino acids: CASSLDVGLASDEQFF. Here the CDR3 DNA reads TGTGCCAGCAGCTTAGACGTGGGACTAGCGTCGGATGAGCAGTTCTTC.

V is TRBV6-2 or TRBV6-3 and J is TRBJ1-5; D remains unclear. Per germline, CDR1 MNHEY and CDR2 SVGEGT. The CDR3 has 15 residues. V was clipped by 5 bases and J by 9 bases, with 20 bases between them. The CDR3 DNA sequence: TGTGCCAGCAGTCCACAAACAGTTGCTTTGGGGCCCCAGCATTTT. The encoded protein is CASSPQTVALGPQHF.

This chain connects TRBV27 to TRBJ2-1; TRBD2 agrees at 16 bases. CDR3 length equals 16 residues. J lost 8 bases, V lost 5 bases, and 6 bases had no gene match. The V gene's germline CDR1 is MNHEY and CDR2 SMNVEV (reference sequence). CDR3 protein: CASSPGTSGGAHEQFF. The CDR3 DNA reads TGTGCCAGCAGTCCAGGGACTAGCGGGGGGGCCCATGAGCAGTTCTTC.

The gene calls are TRBV28 and TRBJ1-1; 8 bases are a match to TRBD1. The CDR3 totals 15 residues. Germline CDR1 is MDHEN and CDR2 is SYDVKM. J was trimmed by 1 base and V by 8 bases; bases with no gene match: 9. The CDR3 spells CASFTGGHPNTEAFF. The CDR3 DNA reads as TGTGCCAGCTTTACAGGGGGTCACCCGAACACTGAAGCTTTCTTT.

This chain connects TRBV6-6 to TRBJ1-5, with D tentatively TRBD1 (5 bases). The V end was cut by 5 bases, the J end by 0 bases, with 17 bases between. Germline V CDR1 and CDR2: MNHNY, SVGAGI (reference sequence). The CDR3 sequence is 17 residues long. Here the CDR3 reads CASSPIGARHSNQPQHF. In DNA, the CDR3 is TGTGCCAGCAGTCCAATAGGGGCCCGGCATAGCAATCAGCCCCAGCATTTT.

The chain recombines TRBV15 with TRBJ1-4; no reliable D call. The CDR3 contains 17 residues. V lost 0 bases, J lost 3 bases, and 14 bases lay in between. Germline assignment: CDR1 LNHNV and CDR2 YYDKDF (reference sequence). The CDR3 DNA reads TGTGCCACCAGCAGAGAAGTGTCGTACAGTCCTAATGAAAAACTGTTTTTT. This codes for CATSREVSYSPNEKLFF.